These 6 T cell receptor beta chains came from one sample sequenced in a study of cytomegalovirus exposure and HLA in healthy donors. The PCR had 60 Vbeta and 13 Jbeta primers. Assay used: immunoSEQ multiplex PCR; TCRdb lists only in-frame clones, some missing. The data hold almost 200,000 clones, with 65% to 90% observed a single time. Sequencing input: PBMCs. The receptors originated from a woman aged 50 to 60 in good health and CMV-seronegative.

This chain uses TRBV30 with TRBJ2-1, with 12 positions matching TRBD2. Germline CDR1 is GTSNPN and CDR2 is SVGIG (reference sequence). The V gene end was trimmed by 0 bases and the J gene end by 3 bases; junction bases not matched to a gene: 3. The CDR3 is made up of 16 amino acids. The CDR3 region has the DNA TGTGCCTGGAGTGTACTAGCGGGAGGAGACTACAATGAGCAGTTCTTC. As protein: CAWSVLAGGDYNEQFF.

The chain's CDR3 is CASRRERYNEQFF. CDR3 DNA: TGTGCCAGTAGACGGGAGAGATACAATGAGCAGTTCTTC. This chain connects TRBV27 to TRBJ2-1; TRBD2 might be the D (6 bases). The V and J ends lost 9 bases and 4 bases respectively, with 13 bases between them. This CDR3 has 13 amino acids. CDR1 MNHEY and CDR2 SMNVEV come from the germline V gene (reference sequence).

This clone has just one count. The genes are TRBV5-1 and TRBJ2-3, with D perhaps TRBD2 (6 bases). Germline V gene sequence: CDR1 SGHRS, CDR2 YFSETQ. The ends were cut back, 1 base at V and 5 bases at J, with 14 bases in the middle. The length of the CDR3 is 15 residues. Here the CDR3 DNA reads TGCGCCAGCAGCTTGAGACTAGGGGCGGGAGATACGCAGTATTTT. Residues: CASSLRLGAGDTQYF.

Regarding this clone: Relative to the germline gene, one junction end is altered; a read error may explain this. The chain joins TRBV18 to TRBJ2-1, with a weak D call TRBD2 (5 bases). From germline, CDR1 is KGHSH and CDR2 LQKENI. The CDR3 loop spans 15 amino acids. Here the CDR3 reads CAGSWRTSSYNEQFF. DNA of the CDR3: TGTGCCGGCTCATGGAGGACCTCCTCCTACAATGAGCAGTTCTTC.

CDR3 coding DNA: TGTGCCAGCAGGCCCCCAGGGGGATACAGAGGAAACACCATATATTTT. Residues: CASRPPGGYRGNTIYF. This chain connects TRBV28 to TRBJ1-3, with 7 nucleotides matching TRBD1. This CDR3 comprises 16 residues. V lost 6 bases to trimming and J lost 4 bases; unmatched junction nucleotides: 12. Germline assignment: CDR1 MDHEN and CDR2 SYDVKM.

The chain joins TRBV18 to TRBJ1-5; 8 positions agree with TRBD1. The V gene end was trimmed by 1 base and the J gene end by 6 bases; junction bases not matched to a gene: 5. Germline V gene lookup returns CDR1 KGHSH and CDR2 LQKENI. This CDR3 contains 15 residues. CDR3 DNA sequence: TGTGCCAGCTCACCACTAGGACAGGGTAGTCAGCCCCAGCATTTT. It yields the protein CASSPLGQGSQPQHF.